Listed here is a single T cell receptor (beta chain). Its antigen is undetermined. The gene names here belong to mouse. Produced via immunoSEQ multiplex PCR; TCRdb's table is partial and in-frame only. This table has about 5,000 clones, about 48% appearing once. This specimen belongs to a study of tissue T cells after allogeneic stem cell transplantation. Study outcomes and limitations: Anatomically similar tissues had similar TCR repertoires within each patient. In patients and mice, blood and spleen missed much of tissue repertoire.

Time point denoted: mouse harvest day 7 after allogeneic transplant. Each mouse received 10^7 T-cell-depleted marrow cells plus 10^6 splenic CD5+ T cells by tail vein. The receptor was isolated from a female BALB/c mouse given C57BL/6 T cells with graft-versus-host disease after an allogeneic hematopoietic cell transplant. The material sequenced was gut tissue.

The CDR3 reads CSSSQSGPGQLYF. Incomplete CDR3 DNA: TGCTCCAGCAGTCAATCGGGCCCCGGGCAGCTCTAC. V gene TRBV23 combines with J gene TRBJ2-2. Coverage ceases 1 residue before the CDR3 finishes, and the germline J gene fills in the end. CDR3 length: 13 residues. Germline-derived CDR1 and CDR2 are KGHTA and FQNQQP.